These 30 T cell receptor beta chains originate from one sample sequenced in a study of shared clonotypes between healthy human individuals (dated by TCRdb to 2018 to 2021). Library method: the immunoSEQ multiplex PCR assay. Sourced from immuneACCESS, this table was stored by TCRdb with only in-frame sequences that have V and J called. A share of the clones is absent; for the studies checked, an unresolved V gene accounts for under half, and the remainder has no known explanation. Across this sample there are about 1.5 million clones, with around 98% seen only once. The top ten clonotypes cover less than 0.55% of the sample. The specimen was naive CD4+ T cells sorted from blood. Sample cell subset or site, as interpreted from the label and publication: CD45RA+ positively selected. The receptors originated from a man younger than 45 in good health.

This sequence joins TRBV2 and TRBJ2-5, with 10 bases that match TRBD2. CDR1 is SNHLY, CDR2 FYNNEI, per germline. Trimming took 4 bases from V and 5 from J; bases not matched to a gene: 4. CDR3 length: 14 residues. The DNA for the CDR3 is TGTGCCAGCAGTGGGACTAGCGGTTTGGAGACCCAGTACTTC. Translating gives CASSGTSGLETQYF.

The rearrangement joins TRBV15 to TRBJ2-1, with 12 bases aligning to TRBD1. This CDR3 is 16 amino acids long. V shed 0 bases, J shed 9 bases, and the junction held 6 bases outside the gene matches. CDR1 and CDR2 (germline): LNHNV, YYDKDF (reference sequence). The DNA for the CDR3 is TGTGCCACCAGCAGAGATCACGGGACAGGGGGCTTTGAGCAGTTCTTC. This gives the protein CATSRDHGTGGFEQFF.

The gene calls are TRBV25-1 and TRBJ1-1, with a possible D match to TRBD1 (6 bases). The germline V gene encodes CDR1 MGHDK and CDR2 SYGVNS. Trimming took 3 bases from V and 2 from J, leaving 10 bases between them. The CDR3 runs 14 residues. CDR3 region: CASSDLGGNTEAFF. The CDR3 region has the DNA TGTGCCAGCAGTGATTTAGGGGGAAACACTGAAGCTTTCTTT. Based on the CDR3 plus reference TRBV25-1 and TRBJ1-1, the full variable domain is EADIYQTPRYLVIGTGKKITLECSQTMGHDKMYWYQQDPGMELHLIHYSYGVNSTEKGDLSSESTVSRIRTEHFPLTLESARPSHTSQYLCASSDLGGNTEAFFGQGTRLTVV.

V usage is TRBV28 and J usage is TRBJ2-7; 12 nucleotides agree with TRBD2. CDR3 size: 15 residues. V lost 6 bases to trimming and J lost 4 bases; unmatched junction nucleotides: 7. Germline assignment: CDR1 MDHEN and CDR2 SYDVKM. CDR3 in amino acids: CASSQSSGRGYEQYF. CDR3 DNA sequence: TGTGCCAGCAGCCAATCTAGCGGGAGGGGGTACGAGCAGTACTTC.

The chain has TRBV6-5 and TRBJ2-5; TRBD1 matches at 7 bases. This CDR3 has 14 amino acids. The V and J ends lost 2 bases and 9 bases, in that order; junction bases with no gene match: 9. Germline V gene sequence: CDR1 MNHEY, CDR2 SVGAGI. The CDR3 reads CASSYRQGVGAQYF. The CDR3 bases are TGTGCCAGCAGTTACCGGCAGGGGGTCGGGGCCCAGTACTTC.

V gene TRBV5-4 combines with J gene TRBJ2-1; 11 nucleotides agree with TRBD2. This CDR3 is 17 amino acids long. V shed 1 base and J 7 bases; nucleotides not matched to a gene: 10. CDR1 is SGHNT, CDR2 YYREEE, per germline (reference sequence). The CDR3 reads CASSLIPGLADLNEQFF. The DNA of the CDR3 is TGTGCCAGCAGCTTGATTCCGGGACTAGCGGATCTAAATGAGCAGTTCTTC.

The V and J genes are TRBV5-1 and TRBJ1-2, with unresolved D. Trimming removed 2 bases from V and 4 bases from J, with 18 bases in between. There are 16 residues in the CDR3. Germline V gene lookup returns CDR1 SGHRS and CDR2 YFSETQ. The CDR3 DNA follows: TGCGCCAGCAGCTTAACTTCAGGTTCAGGCGGCTATGGCTACACCTTC. The encoded protein is CASSLTSGSGGYGYTF.

CDR3 sequence: CASSFSGQWVGEQFF. The CDR3 DNA sequence: TGTGCCAGCAGCTTTTCCGGACAGTGGGTCGGTGAGCAGTTCTTC. The gene calls are TRBV7-9 and TRBJ2-1, with D maybe TRBD1 (6 bases). V dropped 3 bases and J dropped 9 bases, with 18 bases sitting between them. In germline, CDR1 is SEHNR, CDR2 FQNEAQ (reference sequence). The CDR3 has 15 amino acids.

This clone was counted a single time. Mismatch with germline at one junction end may stem from a read error. CDR3 in amino acids: CASSRVGVGTDTQYF. For the CDR3, the DNA is TGTGCCAGCAGCCGAGTCGGCGTCGGCACGGATACGCAGTATTTT. The chain employs TRBV7-9 and TRBJ2-3; no clear D. Per the germline V gene, CDR1 is SEHNR and CDR2 is FQNEAQ (reference sequence). The CDR3 is made up of 15 amino acids.

The gene calls are TRBV29-1 and TRBJ1-1; D unclear. V lost 4 bases to trimming and J lost 0 bases, with 12 bases between them. CDR3 length equals 14 residues. The germline V gene encodes CDR1 SQVTM and CDR2 ANQGSEA. The DNA for the CDR3 is TGCAGCGTTGCAAATCTGGTGATGAACACTGAAGCTTTCTTT. Its translation is CSVANLVMNTEAFF. Complete variable domain (other parts from reference TRBV29-1 and TRBJ1-1): SAVISQKPSRDICQRGTSLTIQCQVDSQVTMMFWYRQQPGQSLTLIATANQGSEATYESGFVIDKFPISRPNLTFSTLTVSNMSPEDSSIYLCSVANLVMNTEAFFGQGTRLTVV.

The chain carries TRBV19 and TRBJ1-2; 9 bases agree with TRBD1. Germline V CDR1 and CDR2: LNHDA, SQIVND (reference sequence). J was trimmed by 4 bases and V by 5 bases; bases with no gene match: 5. This CDR3 is 14 amino acids long. The CDR3 is CASSATGGAYGYTF. In nucleotides, the CDR3 is TGTGCCAGTAGTGCCACAGGGGGCGCCTATGGCTACACCTTC.

This clone has only one observation. The chain joins TRBV10-1 to TRBJ2-3; maybe TRBD1 (5 bases). Germline V gene data show CDR1 as WNHNN and CDR2 as SYGVQD (reference sequence). Deletions cut 2 bases from V and 0 bases from J, with 9 bases between. The CDR3 sequence is 15 residues long. In nucleotides, the CDR3 is TGCGCCAGCAGTGAGACAGGAGCTAGCACAGATACGCAGTATTTT. Protein product: CASSETGASTDTQYF.

This chain links TRBV28 with TRBJ2-7, with 8 bases fitting TRBD2. J was trimmed by 0 bases and V by 10 bases; bases with no gene match: 17. In germline, CDR1 is MDHEN, CDR2 SYDVKM. This CDR3 spans 17 amino acids. CDR3 coding DNA: TGTGCCACCCGATTAGGGGCGGGGGGCCGATTCTCCTACGAGCAGTACTTC. Its translation: CATRLGAGGRFSYEQYF.

V and J are TRBV28 and TRBJ2-1, with 8 bases that match TRBD2. The CDR3 consists of 13 residues. Germline V CDR1 and CDR2: MDHEN, SYDVKM. V lost 10 bases, J lost 0 bases, and 2 bases stayed unmatched. CDR3 coding DNA: TGTGCCACCGGGGGGGGCTCCTACAATGAGCAGTTCTTC. Its translation is CATGGGSYNEQFF. Based on the CDR3 plus reference TRBV28 and TRBJ2-1, the full variable domain is DVKVTQSSRYLVKRTGEKVFLECVQDMDHENMFWYRQDPGLGLRLIYFSYDVKMKEKGDIPEGYSVSREKKERFSLILESASTNQTSMYLCATGGGSYNEQFFGPGTRLTVL.

This sequence joins TRBV11-3 and TRBJ2-3; D remains ambiguous. Looked up from germline, CDR1 is SGHNT and CDR2 is YENEEA. The CDR3 is 16 residues long. V lost 1 base and J 1 base, leaving 12 bases between the germline ends. CDR3 sequence: CASSLGPTTGTDTQYF. CDR3 bases: TGTGCCAGCAGCTTAGGCCCGACGACCGGCACAGATACGCAGTATTTT.

The chain is built from TRBV10-3 and TRBJ2-7; the D is unclear. The CDR3 covers 12 residues. With 3 bases removed from V and 2 bases from J, the gap between germline ends came to 5 bases. Germline V CDR1 and CDR2: ENHRY, SYGVKD. The CDR3 spells CAISEGPYEQYF. As DNA, the CDR3 is TGTGCCATCAGTGAAGGACCCTACGAGCAGTACTTC.

The chain is built from TRBV5-1 and TRBJ2-7; 8 nucleotides line up with TRBD2. CDR1 SGHRS and CDR2 YFSETQ come from the germline V gene. This CDR3 region has 14 residues. Trimming cost V 2 bases and J 5 bases; bases outside gene matches: 6. For the CDR3, the DNA is TGCGCCAGCAGCTTCGGGACTAGTCTCCACGAGCAGTACTTC. Translating it yields CASSFGTSLHEQYF.

The chain uses TRBV19 and TRBJ2-7; D remains ambiguous. The CDR3 is made up of 13 amino acids. V was trimmed by 5 bases and J by 3 bases, leaving 11 bases between them. CDR1 is LNHDA and CDR2 is SQIVND in the germline V gene (reference sequence). The CDR3 region is CASSESLLYEQYF. CDR3 nucleotide sequence: TGTGCCAGTAGTGAATCATTGCTCTACGAGCAGTACTTC.

The V gene is TRBV7-9, the J gene TRBJ2-7; D not resolved. The CDR3 is 14 amino acids. Germline V gene lookup returns CDR1 SEHNR and CDR2 FQNEAQ (reference sequence). Trimming cost V 0 bases and J 2 bases, with 8 bases left between them. CDR3 sequence (DNA): TGTGCCAGCAGCTTAGCGCAGTACACCTACGAGCAGTACTTC. Protein: CASSLAQYTYEQYF.

This clone occurred once. V usage is TRBV7-9 and J usage is TRBJ2-7, with 9 bases lining up with TRBD2. This CDR3 has 14 residues. Germline values: CDR1 SEHNR, CDR2 FQNEAQ (reference sequence). With V trimmed by 5 bases and J by 2 bases, 4 bases remained unmatched. CDR3 sequence reads: CASSRRLAAYEQYF. As DNA, the CDR3 is TGTGCCAGCAGCCGACGACTAGCGGCCTACGAGCAGTACTTC.

The chain uses TRBV7-6 and TRBJ2-2, with D possibly being TRBD2 (6 bases). Germline V lookup: CDR1 SGHVS, CDR2 FNYEAQ. CDR3 size: 13 residues. CDR3 DNA: TGTGCGAGTCTAGCGAGTCTCACCGGGGAGCTGTTTTTT. Protein: CASLASLTGELFF.

The rearrangement uses TRBV7-2 and TRBJ1-1, with no clear D. Trimming stripped 4 bases from V and 1 base from J, with 7 bases between. There are 13 residues in the CDR3. Germline values: CDR1 SGHTA, CDR2 FQGNSA. CDR3 loop: CASSSQTNTEAFF. As DNA, the CDR3 is TGTGCCAGCAGCTCTCAGACGAACACTGAAGCTTTCTTT.

Concerning this clone itself: The same CDR3 also results from other DNA sequences found in this sample. This rearrangement joins TRBV2 to TRBJ2-5; 9 positions match TRBD2. In germline, CDR1 is SNHLY, CDR2 FYNNEI. The J segment lost 3 bases and the V segment lost 4 bases, leaving 0 bases of the junction unmatched. The CDR3 runs 13 residues. In DNA form, the CDR3 reads TGTGCCAGCAGTGGCGGGAGGGAAGAGACCCAGTACTTC. This codes for CASSGGREETQYF.

CDR3 nucleotide sequence: TGTGCCAGTAGTATATTTCAGGGACTCTTGGTATATCAGCCCCAGCATTTT. Encoded protein: CASSIFQGLLVYQPQHF. The V call is TRBV19, the J call TRBJ1-5, with a tentative D call TRBD1 (5 bases). The germline CDR1 and CDR2 sequences are LNHDA and SQIVND (reference sequence). The CDR3 contains 17 residues. V lost 2 bases to trimming and J lost 5 bases, with 19 bases between them.

The genes are TRBV2 and TRBJ2-3, with a possible D match to TRBD2 (6 bases). Germline V lookup: CDR1 SNHLY, CDR2 FYNNEI. This CDR3 has 11 residues. V was shortened by 6 bases and J by 10 bases, with 11 bases between the two germline ends. The CDR3 is CASSSPGAQYF. DNA for the CDR3: TGTGCCAGCAGCAGTCCGGGAGCGCAGTATTTT.

The rearrangement links TRBV10-1 to TRBJ2-1; 12 bases map to TRBD1. CDR1 is WNHNN and CDR2 is SYGVQD in the germline V gene (reference sequence). The CDR3 extends over 16 amino acids. The junction had 8 bases not matched to a gene; V was cut back by 3 bases and J by 8 bases. This CDR3 is CASSETGTGGLDEQFF. CDR3 sequence (DNA): TGCGCCAGCAGTGAAACCGGGACAGGGGGCCTCGATGAGCAGTTCTTC.

This clone appeared once. The chain links TRBV10-3 to TRBJ2-7; D remains ambiguous. V lost 10 bases, J lost 1 base, and 26 bases lay in between. Germline V gives CDR1 ENHRY, CDR2 SYGVKD. The CDR3 has 17 residues. The CDR3 is CAKSNPGKDTLSYEQYF. As DNA, the CDR3 is TGTGCCAAGTCGAATCCAGGCAAAGATACCCTTTCCTACGAGCAGTACTTC.

As DNA, the CDR3 is TGTGCCACCAGCAGAGAGGGCAGGGGGTCCTACGAGCAGTACTTC. This codes for CATSREGRGSYEQYF. The chain couples TRBV15 to TRBJ2-7; 7 nucleotides match TRBD1. Germline V gene sequence: CDR1 LNHNV, CDR2 YYDKDF (reference sequence). Losses at the gene ends were 0 bases for V and 1 base for J; bases not matched to a gene: 3. This CDR3 spans 15 amino acids. The variable domain in full, with the rest retrieved from reference TRBV15 and TRBJ2-7, is DAMVIQNPRYQVTQFGKPVTLSCSQTLNHNVMYWYQQKSSQAPKLLFHYYDKDFNNEADTPDNFQSRRPNTSFCFLDIRSPGLGDTAMYLCATSREGRGSYEQYFGPGTRLTVT.

This rearrangement joins TRBV6-4 to TRBJ2-1; D is possibly TRBD1 (6 bases). The ends were cut back, 6 bases at V and 7 bases at J, with 13 bases in the middle. The germline CDR1 and CDR2 sequences are MRHNA and SNTAGT. This CDR3 region has 13 residues. CDR3 in DNA: TGTGCCAGCAGGAAATCAGGGGTTAATGAGCAGTTCTTC. Encoded protein: CASRKSGVNEQFF.

This chain connects TRBV28 to TRBJ1-5; no clear D gene. The CDR3 loop spans 13 amino acids. The germline V gene has CDR1 MDHEN and CDR2 SYDVKM. Trimming shortened V by 4 bases and J by 5 bases, and 9 bases separated the two germline ends. The CDR3 nucleotides read TGTGCCAGCAGTTCCGCGGCGTATCAGCCCCAGCATTTT. Its protein is CASSSAAYQPQHF.